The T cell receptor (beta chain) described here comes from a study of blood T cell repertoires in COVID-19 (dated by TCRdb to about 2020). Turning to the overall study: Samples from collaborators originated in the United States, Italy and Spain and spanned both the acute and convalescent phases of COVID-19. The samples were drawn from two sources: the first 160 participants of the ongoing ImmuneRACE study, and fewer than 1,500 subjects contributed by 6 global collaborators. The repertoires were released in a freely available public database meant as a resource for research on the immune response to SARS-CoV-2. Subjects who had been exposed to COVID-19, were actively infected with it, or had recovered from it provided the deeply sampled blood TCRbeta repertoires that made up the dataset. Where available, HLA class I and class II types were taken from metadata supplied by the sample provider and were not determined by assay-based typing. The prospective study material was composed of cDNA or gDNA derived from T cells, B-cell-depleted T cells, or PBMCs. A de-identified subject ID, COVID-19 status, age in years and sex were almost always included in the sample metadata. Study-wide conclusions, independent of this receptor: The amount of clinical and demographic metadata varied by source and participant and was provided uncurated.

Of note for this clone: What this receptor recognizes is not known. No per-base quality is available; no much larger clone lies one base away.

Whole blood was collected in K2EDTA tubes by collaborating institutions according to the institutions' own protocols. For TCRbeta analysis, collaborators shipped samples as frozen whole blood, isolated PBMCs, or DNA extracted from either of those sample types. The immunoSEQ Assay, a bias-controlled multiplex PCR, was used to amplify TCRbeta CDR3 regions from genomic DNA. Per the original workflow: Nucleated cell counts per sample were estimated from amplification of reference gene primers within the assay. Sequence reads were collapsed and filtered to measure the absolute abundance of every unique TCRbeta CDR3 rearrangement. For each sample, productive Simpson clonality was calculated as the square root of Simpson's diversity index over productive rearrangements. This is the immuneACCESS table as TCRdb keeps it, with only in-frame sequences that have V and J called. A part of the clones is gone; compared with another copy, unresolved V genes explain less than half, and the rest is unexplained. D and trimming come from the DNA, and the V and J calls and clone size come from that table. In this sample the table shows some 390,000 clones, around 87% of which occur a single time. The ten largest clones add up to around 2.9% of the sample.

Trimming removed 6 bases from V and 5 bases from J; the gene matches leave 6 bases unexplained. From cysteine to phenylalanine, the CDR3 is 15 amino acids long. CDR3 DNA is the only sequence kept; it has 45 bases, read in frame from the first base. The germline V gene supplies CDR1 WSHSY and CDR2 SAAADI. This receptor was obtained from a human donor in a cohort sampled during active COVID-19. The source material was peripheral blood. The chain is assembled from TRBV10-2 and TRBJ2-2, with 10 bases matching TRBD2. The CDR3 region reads CASRLAGDGTGELFF. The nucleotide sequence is TGCGCCAGCAGGCTAGCGGGAGACGGGACCGGGGAGCTGTTTTTT.